The entry below describes one TCR beta chain. The sample belongs to a study of CD8 T cells in Susac syndrome. Random-hexamer reverse transcription was applied to about 0.45 to 1 ug RNA. Via MiXCR, TCRdb re-called the immunoSEQ multiplex PCR reads, giving one row per CDR3 protein. The data show some 450,000 distinct CDR3 sequences, about 85% seen once. Patients with stable or active relapsing-remitting disease, all of them treatment-naive, made up the multiple sclerosis controls. Negative isolation was applied to CD8+ and CD4+ T cells, and FACS enrichment was applied to TEMRA cells. Sequencing used CD8+ T cells from PBMCs. The clonotype was recovered from a human donor with multiple sclerosis.

The CDR3 region is CASLTGATEAFF. CDR3 nucleotides: TGTGCCAGCTTAACAGGGGCAACTGAAGCTTTCTTT. The rearrangement joins TRBV6-1 to TRBJ1-1; 7 positions agree with TRBD1. Germline assignment: CDR1 MNHNS and CDR2 SASEGT. This CDR3 has 12 residues. V dropped 8 bases and J dropped 5; count of bases not matched to a gene: 5.